Below, one T cell receptor beta chain is given with its context. Its antigen remains unidentified. Base qualities are missing; no much larger clone stands one base away. This entry comes from a study of cytomegalovirus exposure and HLA in healthy donors (dated by TCRdb to about 2017). Concerning the study at large: In an earlier analysis of 550 to 750 of the donors, less than 350 Gb of sequence data and 90 million to 120 million unique TCR beta sequences from roughly 200 million T cells were reported. An earlier analysis of some 500 of the donors used high-throughput TCR beta sequencing to judge whether each TCR beta V gene segment behaved as functional or pseudogenic. Among approximately 370 genotyped donors of the cohort, an average of roughly 230,000 unique TCR beta nucleotide sequences was sequenced per donor, of which about 20% were non-productive. The later analysis used no new phenotypic data to find candidate immune exposures, relying instead on TCR beta sequences and their occurrence across donors. Four to six DR-DQ haplotypes were handled as single units for association and clustering, since linkage in the cohort was strong. HLA typing covered class I and class II loci at four-digit resolution. The study aimed to test whether cataloging public T cell receptors could reveal signatures of past pathogen exposure. All discovery cohort repertoires had been generated on a single sequencing platform. A later analysis re-analyzed previously published TCR beta repertoires from 650 to 800 donors and added high-resolution HLA genotyping to study TCR occurrence patterns. A later genetic analysis used genome-wide SNP genotypes for about three fifths of the 666 donors, treating that subset as a discovery cohort. The study profiled the T cell repertoires of approximately 700 subjects by immunosequencing and related them to cytomegalovirus serostatus. Typing coverage differed by locus: A, B, C, DRB1 and DQB1 were typed in roughly 620-630 donors, DQA1 in 522, DPA1 in 600 to 610, and DPB1 in 472. High-throughput TCR immunosequencing, statistical association of individual TCRs with disease status, and machine learning were combined to predict cytomegalovirus infection status. Donor age, sex, ethnicity and CMV serostatus were compiled together with the repertoire data. An early release covering more than 500 HLA-typed donors comprised approximately 290 gigabases of sequencing data and around 80 million unique TCR sequences. In addition to the first cohort of roughly 700 subjects, a separate validation cohort of some 120 different subjects was used. Of the 398 genotyped donors, 81% were placed in the genetic ancestry cluster associated with self-reported Caucasian donors.

The cohort comprised more than 550 healthy bone marrow donors. Cohort members were all nominally healthy when sampled, although unrecorded immune exposures were likely present. The donor was CMV seronegative and belonged to the group of approximately 320 seronegative cohort members. A peripheral blood sample was collected from each donor, and TCR beta sequencing was performed on peripheral blood mononuclear cells. Genomic DNA was extracted from the blood cell samples with the Qiagen DNeasy Blood Extraction Kit. V is cut back by 3 bases and J by 8 bases, with 6 bases in the junction unmatched. The CDR3 covers 14 residues, taking in both the cysteine and the phenylalanine. The DNA shown is the 42-base CDR3, in frame from base 1. The germline V gene (reference sequence) specifies MNHEY as CDR1 and SMNVEV as CDR2. The receptor library was made with the immunoSEQ multiplex PCR assay. The multiplex PCR relied on a mix of 60 forward primers for TCR Vbeta segments and 13 reverse primers for TCR Jbeta segments. A multiplex PCR assay on genomic DNA amplified the CDR3 region of rearranged TCR beta genes. Amplified TCR beta libraries were sequenced as 87-base-pair reads on the Illumina HiSeq System. Processing in the source paper ran as follows. A later analysis counted some 74 million unique TCR beta chains across the 666 repertoires, and around 9.9 million of these chains were shared by at least two donors. Raw reads were error-corrected and collapsed into unique sequences by a nearest-neighbor algorithm in which closely related sequences were merged to remove PCR and sequencing errors. CDR3 sequences were aligned to IMGT reference sequences to assign V, D and J gene segments. Each retained sequence needed at least a six-nucleotide match to both a V gene segment and a J gene segment. Rearrangements were called productive when the CDR3 lacked stop codons and stayed in frame with V and J; all others were non-productive. CDR3 was defined by IMGT convention, running from the second conserved V-encoded cysteine to the conserved J-encoded phenylalanine. The earlier analysis of about 590 of the donors excluded sequences that lacked an unambiguous match to a single V gene segment. In an earlier analysis of several hundred of the donors, V segments were called functional above 56.7% productive rearrangements and were called segregating when the between-donor standard deviation exceeded 5%. A statistical classification framework was developed to diagnose cytomegalovirus status using the catalog of TCR beta chain sequences. In a later analysis, V and J genes were assigned by comparing TCR nucleotide sequences against IMGT/GENE-DB human TR gene sequences. The TCRdist pipeline was used in a later analysis to assign CDR3 sequences and most-parsimonious VDJ recombination scenarios. In a later analysis, each TCR beta chain was defined by its CDR3 amino acid sequence together with its V-gene family, and reads lacking a unique V-gene family were excluded. As a way to deal with suspected cross-contamination and a sequencing artifact, a later analysis dropped approximately 590 nucleotide sequences that were highly shared and had low generation probability. In a later analysis, a clonal expansion index was calculated for each public chain from normalized within-repertoire ranks of inferred template counts. A later analysis computed generation probabilities with a VDJ recombination model fitted to out-of-frame rearrangements, and checked the results against IGoR. In a later analysis, hypergeometric tests were used to score TCR-TCR, TCR-HLA and TCR-CMV co-occurrence, with a repertoire-size bias correction applied to TCR pairs. In a later analysis, false discovery rates were estimated by permuting HLA or CMV assignments 20 times. In a later analysis, co-occurring TCRs were grouped with DBSCAN, and TCRdist sequence similarity was added when clustering was performed within HLA-allele-positive subsets. Repertoires with fewer than 30,000 or more than 120,000 public chains were left out of co-occurrence clustering, as were five repertoires with anomalous nucleotide sharing. The table comes from immuneACCESS by way of TCRdb, which keeps in-frame sequences with V and J called. Part of the clones is missing from these tables; in studies checked, under half for an unresolved V gene and the rest for unknown reasons. From that table come the V and J calls and clone size; the DNA was used to work out D and trimming. Within this sample are 150,000 or so clones, with approximately 80% of them counted one time only. The top ten clonotypes cover over 0.65% of the sample.

Study-wide conclusions, independent of this receptor: According to a later analysis, TCR association rates differed among HLA loci, with DRB1 alleles showing the most associated TCRs and HLA-C alleles showing the fewest. Because counts were too low, about 17 rarely observed V segments, including chromosome 9 orphons, were excluded from the earlier analysis of 500 to 700 of the donors. A group of highly shared sequence variants was considered likely to be a technical artifact of the sequencing pipeline. The 87-base-pair reads could not distinguish some IMGT-functional V segments, including TRBV6-2 and TRBV6-3, so those segments were excluded. It was suggested by the authors that the approach could potentially be generalized to other disease states and immunological phenotypes. The classifier was reported to diagnose cytomegalovirus status with high specificity and sensitivity in both the original and validation cohorts. Compared with equally common non-associated chains, HLA-associated TCR beta chains in a later analysis were more clonally expanded and had lower generation probabilities. In a later analysis, several top co-occurrence clusters were reported to appear linked to parvovirus B19, influenza, CMV and Epstein-Barr virus. A later genetic analysis reported fewer N-insertions in productive TCRs among donors in an Asian-associated ancestry cluster than the roughly 690-donor mean. While some public TCRs were present in many individuals, most TCR sequences turned up only very rarely across donors. In an earlier analysis of 587 of the donors, most TCR beta V segments appeared in productive rearrangements about 90% or about 30% of the time, broadly matching IMGT annotations. Only TCR beta chains were sequenced in this cohort, and the absence of alpha or paired-chain data limited detectable features. A further reported finding was that TCR beta sequences accurately predicted the HLA-A and HLA-B alleles for most subjects in the first cohort. In vitro tests confirmed that three of the cytomegalovirus-associated TCR beta chains recognize cytomegalovirus antigens. According to a later analysis, most CMV-associated TCR beta chains appeared to be HLA-restricted, and the HLA associations seemed to be driven largely by CMV exposure. The study listed over 150 TCR beta chains as associated with cytomegalovirus. V-gene and J-gene trimming of TCR beta chains was associated with a missense DCLRE1C variant in a later genetic analysis, and the association was replicated in an independent cohort. Because HLA typing was missing for some donors at each locus, association tests included only the typed subset. Linkage disequilibrium might explain the correlated functional status among segregating V segments, but an unknown experimental factor could not be ruled out. Roughly uniform sequencing depth across donors was assumed in presence/absence analyses, although this assumption may not hold. Strong co-occurrence of HLA alleles, especially DR and DQ, made assigning TCR associations to individual alleles difficult. Immune exposure information for the cohort was limited to CMV serostatus. Specific HLA alleles were associated with over 15,000 TCR beta sequences at a false discovery rate of 0.05 in a later analysis.

The sequencing sample was made of PBMCs. The receptor was isolated from a young woman in good health and CMV-seronegative. The chain joins TRBV27 to TRBJ2-1, with 8 junctional bases fitting TRBD1. The CDR3 reads as follows: CASSFYRGADEQFF. The sequenced DNA is TGTGCCAGCAGTTTCTACAGGGGGGCGGATGAGCAGTTCTTC.